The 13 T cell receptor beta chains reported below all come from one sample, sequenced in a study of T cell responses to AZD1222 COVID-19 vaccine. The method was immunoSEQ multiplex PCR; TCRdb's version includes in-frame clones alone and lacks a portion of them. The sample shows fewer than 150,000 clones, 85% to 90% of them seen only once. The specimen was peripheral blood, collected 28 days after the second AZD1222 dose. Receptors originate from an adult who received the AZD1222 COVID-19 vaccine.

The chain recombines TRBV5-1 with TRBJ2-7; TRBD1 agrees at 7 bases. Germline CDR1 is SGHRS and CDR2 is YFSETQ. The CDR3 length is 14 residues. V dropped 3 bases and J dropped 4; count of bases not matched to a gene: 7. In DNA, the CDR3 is TGCGCCAGCAGCTCCAGGACAGGAGGTTACGAGCAGTACTTC. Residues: CASSSRTGGYEQYF.

The CDR3 coding sequence is TGTGCCAGTAGTATATCATCAGGGAACGAGCAGTACTTC. Its protein product is CASSISSGNEQYF. The chain combines TRBV19 with TRBJ2-7, with D possibly matching TRBD1 (5 bases). Germline CDR1 is LNHDA and CDR2 is SQIVND (reference sequence). The CDR3 loop spans 13 amino acids. Trimming took off 2 bases at V and 5 bases at J, with 10 bases between the two ends.

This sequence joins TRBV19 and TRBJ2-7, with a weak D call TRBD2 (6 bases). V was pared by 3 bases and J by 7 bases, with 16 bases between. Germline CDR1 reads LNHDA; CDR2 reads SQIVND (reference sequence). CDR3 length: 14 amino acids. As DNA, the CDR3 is TGTGCCAGTAGTATTGGCGGGAACTTCTTTGAGCAGTACTTC. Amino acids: CASSIGGNFFEQYF.

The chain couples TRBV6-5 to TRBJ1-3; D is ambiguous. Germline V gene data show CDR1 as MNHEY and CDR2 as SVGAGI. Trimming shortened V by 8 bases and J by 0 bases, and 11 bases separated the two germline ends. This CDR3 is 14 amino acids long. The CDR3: CASGPLPSGNTIYF. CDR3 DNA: TGTGCCAGCGGTCCCCTCCCCTCTGGAAACACCATATATTTT.

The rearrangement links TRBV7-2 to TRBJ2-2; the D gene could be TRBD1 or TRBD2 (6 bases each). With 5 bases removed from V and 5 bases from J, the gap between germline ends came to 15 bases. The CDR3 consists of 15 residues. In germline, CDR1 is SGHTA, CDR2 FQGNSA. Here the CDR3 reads CASSPSQGRTGELFF. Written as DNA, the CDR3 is TGTGCCAGCAGCCCTAGCCAGGGGAGGACCGGGGAGCTGTTTTTT.

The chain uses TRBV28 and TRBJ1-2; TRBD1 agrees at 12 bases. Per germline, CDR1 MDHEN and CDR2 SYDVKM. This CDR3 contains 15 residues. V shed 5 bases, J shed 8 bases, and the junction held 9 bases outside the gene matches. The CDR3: CASSGPGQGAGGYTF. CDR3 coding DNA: TGTGCCAGCAGTGGGCCGGGACAGGGGGCTGGGGGCTACACCTTC.

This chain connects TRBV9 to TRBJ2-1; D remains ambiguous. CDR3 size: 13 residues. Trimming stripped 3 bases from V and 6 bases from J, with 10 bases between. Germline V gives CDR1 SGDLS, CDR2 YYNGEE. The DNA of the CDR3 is TGTGCCAGCAGCGCCGTCCTCGGCAATGAGCAGTTCTTC. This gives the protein CASSAVLGNEQFF.

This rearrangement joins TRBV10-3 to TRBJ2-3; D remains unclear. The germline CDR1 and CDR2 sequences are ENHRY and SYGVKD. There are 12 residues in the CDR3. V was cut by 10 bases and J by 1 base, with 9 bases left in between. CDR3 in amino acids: CATSHGTDTQYF. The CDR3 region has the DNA TGTGCCACCTCTCACGGCACAGATACGCAGTATTTT.

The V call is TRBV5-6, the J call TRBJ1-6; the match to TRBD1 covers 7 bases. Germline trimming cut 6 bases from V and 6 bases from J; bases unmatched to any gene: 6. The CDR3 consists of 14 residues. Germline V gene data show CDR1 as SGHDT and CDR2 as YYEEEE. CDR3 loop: CASTINRGNSPLHF. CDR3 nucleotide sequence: TGTGCCAGCACCATAAACAGGGGTAATTCACCCCTCCACTTT.

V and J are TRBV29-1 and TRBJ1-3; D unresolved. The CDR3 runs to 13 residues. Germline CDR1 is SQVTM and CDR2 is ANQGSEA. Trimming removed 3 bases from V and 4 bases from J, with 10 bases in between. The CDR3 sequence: CSVDPGGGNTIYF. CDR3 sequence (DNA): TGCAGCGTTGATCCGGGTGGGGGAAACACCATATATTTT.

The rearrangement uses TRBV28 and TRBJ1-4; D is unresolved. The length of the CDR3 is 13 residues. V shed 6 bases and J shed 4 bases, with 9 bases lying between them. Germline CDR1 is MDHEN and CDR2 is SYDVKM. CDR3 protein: CASRWGGNEKLFF. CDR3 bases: TGTGCCAGCAGATGGGGAGGTAATGAAAAACTGTTTTTT. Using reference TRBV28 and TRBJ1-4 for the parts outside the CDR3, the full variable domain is DVKVTQSSRYLVKRTGEKVFLECVQDMDHENMFWYRQDPGLGLRLIYFSYDVKMKEKGDIPEGYSVSREKKERFSLILESASTNQTSMYLCASRWGGNEKLFFGSGTQLSVL.

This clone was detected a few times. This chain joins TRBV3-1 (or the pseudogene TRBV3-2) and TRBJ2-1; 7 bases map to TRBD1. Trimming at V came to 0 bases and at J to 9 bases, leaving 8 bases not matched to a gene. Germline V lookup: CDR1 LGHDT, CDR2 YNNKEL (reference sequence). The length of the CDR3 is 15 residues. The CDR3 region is CASSQDPDRAGEQFF. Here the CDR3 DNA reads TGTGCCAGCAGCCAAGACCCCGACAGGGCCGGTGAGCAGTTCTTC.

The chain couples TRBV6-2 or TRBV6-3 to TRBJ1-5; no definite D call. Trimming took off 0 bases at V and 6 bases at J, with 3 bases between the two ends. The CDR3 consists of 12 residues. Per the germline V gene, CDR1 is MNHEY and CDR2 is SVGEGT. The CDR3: CASSYSVQPQHF. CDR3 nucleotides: TGTGCCAGCAGTTACTCAGTTCAGCCCCAGCATTTT.